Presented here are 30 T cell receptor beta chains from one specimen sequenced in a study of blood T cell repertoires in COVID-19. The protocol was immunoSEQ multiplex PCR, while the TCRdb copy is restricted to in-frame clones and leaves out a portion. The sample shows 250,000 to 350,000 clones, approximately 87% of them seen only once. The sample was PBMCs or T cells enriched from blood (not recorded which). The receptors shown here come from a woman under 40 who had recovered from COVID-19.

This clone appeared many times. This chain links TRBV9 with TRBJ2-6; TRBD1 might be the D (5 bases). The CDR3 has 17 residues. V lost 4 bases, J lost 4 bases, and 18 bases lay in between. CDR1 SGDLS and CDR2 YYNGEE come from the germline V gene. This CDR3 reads CASSSEVAPGGANVLTF. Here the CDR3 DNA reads TGTGCCAGCAGCTCTGAGGTTGCGCCAGGGGGGGCCAACGTCCTGACTTTC.

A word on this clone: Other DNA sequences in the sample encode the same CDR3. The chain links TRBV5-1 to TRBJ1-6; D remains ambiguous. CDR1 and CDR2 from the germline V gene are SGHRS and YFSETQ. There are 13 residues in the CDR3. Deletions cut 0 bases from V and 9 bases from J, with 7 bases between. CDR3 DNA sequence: TGCGCCAGCAGCTTGGCCGGACTTTCACCCCTCCACTTT. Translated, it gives CASSLAGLSPLHF.

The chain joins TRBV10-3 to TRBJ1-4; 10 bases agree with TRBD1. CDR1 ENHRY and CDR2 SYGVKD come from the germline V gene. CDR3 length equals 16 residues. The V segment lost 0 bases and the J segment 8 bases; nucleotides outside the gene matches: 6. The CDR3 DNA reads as TGTGCCATCAGTGAGTCGACAGGGGGCGGTCGAGAAAAACTGTTTTTT. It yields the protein CAISESTGGGREKLFF.

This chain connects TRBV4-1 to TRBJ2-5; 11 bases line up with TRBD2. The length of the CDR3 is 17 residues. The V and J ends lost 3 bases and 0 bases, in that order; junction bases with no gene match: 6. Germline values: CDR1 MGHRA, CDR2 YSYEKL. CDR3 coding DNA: TGCGCCAGCAGCCAGGGCACTAGCGGGGGATACCAAGAGACCCAGTACTTC. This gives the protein CASSQGTSGGYQETQYF.

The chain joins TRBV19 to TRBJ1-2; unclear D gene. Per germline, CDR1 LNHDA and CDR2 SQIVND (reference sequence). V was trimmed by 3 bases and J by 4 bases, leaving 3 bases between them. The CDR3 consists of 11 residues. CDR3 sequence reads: CASSIFYGYTF. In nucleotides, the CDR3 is TGTGCCAGTAGTATCTTCTATGGCTACACCTTC.

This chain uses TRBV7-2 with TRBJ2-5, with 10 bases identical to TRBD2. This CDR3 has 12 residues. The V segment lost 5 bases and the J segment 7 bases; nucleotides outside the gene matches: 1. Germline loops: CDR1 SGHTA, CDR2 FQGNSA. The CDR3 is CASSRLAGTQYF. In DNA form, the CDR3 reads TGTGCCAGCAGCCGACTAGCGGGGACCCAGTACTTC.

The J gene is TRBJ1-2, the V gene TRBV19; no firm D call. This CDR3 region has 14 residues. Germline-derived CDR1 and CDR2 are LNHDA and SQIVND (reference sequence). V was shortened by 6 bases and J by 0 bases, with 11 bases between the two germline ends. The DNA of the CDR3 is TGTGCCAGTAGCGGTTCCGTAGCTAACTATGGCTACACCTTC. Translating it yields CASSGSVANYGYTF.

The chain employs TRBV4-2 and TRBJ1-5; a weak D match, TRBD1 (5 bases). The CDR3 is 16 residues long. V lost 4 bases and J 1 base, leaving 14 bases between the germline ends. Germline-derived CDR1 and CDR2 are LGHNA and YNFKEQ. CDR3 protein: CASSLQGLGSNQPQHF. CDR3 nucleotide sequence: TGTGCCAGCAGCCTGCAGGGTTTAGGAAGCAATCAGCCCCAGCATTTT.

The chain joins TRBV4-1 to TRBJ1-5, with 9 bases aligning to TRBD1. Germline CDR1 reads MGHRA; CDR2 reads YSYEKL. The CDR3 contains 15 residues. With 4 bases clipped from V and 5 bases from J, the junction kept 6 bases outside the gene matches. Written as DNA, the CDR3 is TGCGCCAGCAGCCTCTGGACAGGGGATGATCAGCCCCAGCATTTT. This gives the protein CASSLWTGDDQPQHF.

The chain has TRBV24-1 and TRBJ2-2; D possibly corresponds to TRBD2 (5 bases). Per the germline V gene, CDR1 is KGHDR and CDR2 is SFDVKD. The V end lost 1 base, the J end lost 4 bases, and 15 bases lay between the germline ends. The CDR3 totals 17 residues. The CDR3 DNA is TGTGCCACCAGTGATTTTTTTGAAGTCGCGGGCACCGGGGAGCTGTTTTTT. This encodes CATSDFFEVAGTGELFF.

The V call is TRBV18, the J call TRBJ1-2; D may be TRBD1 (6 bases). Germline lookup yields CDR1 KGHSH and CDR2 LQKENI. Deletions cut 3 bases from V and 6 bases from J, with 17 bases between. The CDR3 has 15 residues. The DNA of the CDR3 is TGTGCCAGCTCACCCTCGGGGGGGGCGCAGCATGGCTACACCTTC. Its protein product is CASSPSGGAQHGYTF.

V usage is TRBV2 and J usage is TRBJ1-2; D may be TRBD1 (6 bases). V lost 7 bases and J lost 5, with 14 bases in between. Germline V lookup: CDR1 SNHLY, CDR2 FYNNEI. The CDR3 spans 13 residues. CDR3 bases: TGTGCCAGCATGGGGGGGGCCCCTTATGGCTACACCTTC. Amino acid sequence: CASMGGAPYGYTF.

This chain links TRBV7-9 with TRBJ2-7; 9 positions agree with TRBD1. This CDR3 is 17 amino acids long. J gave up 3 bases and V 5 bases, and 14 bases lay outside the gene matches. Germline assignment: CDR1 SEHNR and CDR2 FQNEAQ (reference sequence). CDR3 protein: CASSPKIRQGGGYEQYF. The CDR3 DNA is TGTGCCAGCAGCCCGAAAATCCGACAGGGGGGGGGCTACGAGCAGTACTTC.

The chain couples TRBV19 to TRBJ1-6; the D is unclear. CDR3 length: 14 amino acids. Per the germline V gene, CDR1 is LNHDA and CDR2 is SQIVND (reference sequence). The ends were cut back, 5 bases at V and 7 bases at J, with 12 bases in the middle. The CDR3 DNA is TGTGCCAGTAGTTACCGGGGAATAAATTCACCCCTCCACTTT. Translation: CASSYRGINSPLHF.

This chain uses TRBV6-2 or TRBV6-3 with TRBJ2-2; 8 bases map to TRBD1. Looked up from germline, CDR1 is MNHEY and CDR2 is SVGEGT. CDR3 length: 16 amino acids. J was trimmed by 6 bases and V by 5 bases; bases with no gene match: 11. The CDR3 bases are TGTGCCAGCAGTCAAAGGACAGGGTTTTACGCCGGGGAGCTGTTTTTT. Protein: CASSQRTGFYAGELFF.

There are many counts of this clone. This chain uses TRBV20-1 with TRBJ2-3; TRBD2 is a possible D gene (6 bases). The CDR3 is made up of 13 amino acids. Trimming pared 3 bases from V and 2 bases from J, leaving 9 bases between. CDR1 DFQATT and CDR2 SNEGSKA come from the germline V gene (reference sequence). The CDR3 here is CSASKGLTDTQYF. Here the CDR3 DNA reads TGCAGTGCTAGTAAGGGACTCACAGATACGCAGTATTTT.

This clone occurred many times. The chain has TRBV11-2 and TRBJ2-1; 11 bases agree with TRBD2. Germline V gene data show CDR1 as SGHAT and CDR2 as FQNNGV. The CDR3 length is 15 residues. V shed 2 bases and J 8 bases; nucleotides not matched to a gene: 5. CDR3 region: CASSLSGTSGDEQFF. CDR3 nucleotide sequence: TGTGCCAGCAGCTTATCTGGGACTAGCGGCGATGAGCAGTTCTTC.

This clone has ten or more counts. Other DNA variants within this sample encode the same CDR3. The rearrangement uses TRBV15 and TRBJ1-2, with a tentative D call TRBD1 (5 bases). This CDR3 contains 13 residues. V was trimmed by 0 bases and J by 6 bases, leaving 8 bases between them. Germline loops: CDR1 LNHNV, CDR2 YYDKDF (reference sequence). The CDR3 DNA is TGTGCCACCAGCAGAGAGGAAGGGGATGGCTACACCTTC. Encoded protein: CATSREEGDGYTF.

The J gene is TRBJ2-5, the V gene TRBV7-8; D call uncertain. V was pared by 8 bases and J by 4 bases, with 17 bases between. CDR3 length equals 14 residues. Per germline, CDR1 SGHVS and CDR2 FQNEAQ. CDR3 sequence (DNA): TGTGCCAGCTCATCTCGCCAGGCTGGAGAGACCCAGTACTTC. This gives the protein CASSSRQAGETQYF.

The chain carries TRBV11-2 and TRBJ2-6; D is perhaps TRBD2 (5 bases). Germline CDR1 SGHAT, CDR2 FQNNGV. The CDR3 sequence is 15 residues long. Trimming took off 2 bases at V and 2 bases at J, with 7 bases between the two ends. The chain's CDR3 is CASSLTGTGANVLTF. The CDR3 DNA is TGTGCCAGCAGCTTAACGGGGACTGGGGCCAACGTCCTGACTTTC.

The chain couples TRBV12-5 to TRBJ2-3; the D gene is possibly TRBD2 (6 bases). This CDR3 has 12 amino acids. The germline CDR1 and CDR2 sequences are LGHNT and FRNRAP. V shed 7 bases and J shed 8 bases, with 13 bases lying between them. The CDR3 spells CASASGVGTQYF. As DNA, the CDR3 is TGTGCTAGTGCCTCGGGGGTTGGTACGCAGTATTTT.

The CDR3 DNA sequence: TGTGCCAGTAGTATAGGTCCCCTAAGCACAGATACGCAGTATTTT. The encoded protein is CASSIGPLSTDTQYF. The chain uses TRBV19 and TRBJ2-3; no reliable D call. V lost 1 base to trimming and J lost 0 bases, with 8 bases between them. This CDR3 has 15 amino acids. From germline, CDR1 is LNHDA and CDR2 SQIVND (reference sequence).

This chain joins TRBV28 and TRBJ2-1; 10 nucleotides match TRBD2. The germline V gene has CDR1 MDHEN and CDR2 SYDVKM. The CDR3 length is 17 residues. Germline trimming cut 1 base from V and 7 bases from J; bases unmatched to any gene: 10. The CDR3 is CASSLYRASGGGNEQFF. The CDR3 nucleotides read TGTGCCAGCAGTTTATATCGGGCTAGCGGGGGAGGGAATGAGCAGTTCTTC.

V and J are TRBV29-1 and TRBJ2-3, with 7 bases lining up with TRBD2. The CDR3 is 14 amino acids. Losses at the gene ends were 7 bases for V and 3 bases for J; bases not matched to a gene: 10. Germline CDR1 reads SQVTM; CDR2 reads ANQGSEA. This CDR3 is CSARLAGGTDTQYF. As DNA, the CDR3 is TGCAGCGCTCGACTAGCCGGCGGGACAGATACGCAGTATTTT.

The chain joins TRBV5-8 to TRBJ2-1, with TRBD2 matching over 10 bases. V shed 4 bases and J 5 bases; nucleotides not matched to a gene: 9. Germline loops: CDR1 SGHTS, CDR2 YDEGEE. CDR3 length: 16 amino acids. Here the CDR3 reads CASSRPLAGEDNEQFF. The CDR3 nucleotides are TGTGCCAGCAGCCGCCCGCTAGCGGGGGAGGACAATGAGCAGTTCTTC.

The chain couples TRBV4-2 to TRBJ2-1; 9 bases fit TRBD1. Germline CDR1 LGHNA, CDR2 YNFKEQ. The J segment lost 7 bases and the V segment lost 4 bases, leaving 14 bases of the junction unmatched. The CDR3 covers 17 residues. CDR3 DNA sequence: TGTGCCAGCAGCCGGAACCTCGGGACAGGGCATTTGAATGAGCAGTTCTTC. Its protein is CASSRNLGTGHLNEQFF.

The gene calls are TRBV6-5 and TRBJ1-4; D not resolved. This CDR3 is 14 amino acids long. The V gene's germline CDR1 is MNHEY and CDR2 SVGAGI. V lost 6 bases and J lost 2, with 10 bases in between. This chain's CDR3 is CASRLDTTNEKLFF. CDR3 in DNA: TGTGCCAGCAGACTAGACACCACTAATGAAAAACTGTTTTTT.

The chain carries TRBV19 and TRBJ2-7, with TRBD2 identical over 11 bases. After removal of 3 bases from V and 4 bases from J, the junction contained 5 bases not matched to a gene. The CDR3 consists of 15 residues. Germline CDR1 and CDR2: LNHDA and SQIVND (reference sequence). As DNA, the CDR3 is TGTGCCAGTAGTATTGGACTAGCGGGCGGATACGAGCAGTACTTC. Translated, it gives CASSIGLAGGYEQYF.

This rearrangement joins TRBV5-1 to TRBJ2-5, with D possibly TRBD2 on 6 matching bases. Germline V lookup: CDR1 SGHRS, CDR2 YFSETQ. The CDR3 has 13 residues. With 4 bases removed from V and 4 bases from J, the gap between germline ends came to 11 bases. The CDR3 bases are TGCGCCAGCAGCCCGGGGACTTTAGAGACCCAGTACTTC. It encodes CASSPGTLETQYF.

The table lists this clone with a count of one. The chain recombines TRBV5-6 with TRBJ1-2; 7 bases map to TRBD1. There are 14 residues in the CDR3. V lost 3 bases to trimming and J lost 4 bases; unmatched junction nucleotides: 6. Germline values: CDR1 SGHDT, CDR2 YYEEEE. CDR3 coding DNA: TGTGCCAGCAGCTCAGGACAGGCGAGCTATGGCTACACCTTC. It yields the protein CASSSGQASYGYTF.